This T cell receptor (beta chain) was identified during a study of cytotoxic CD8 clonotypes in ibrutinib-treated CLL. Clones were sequenced by immunoSEQ multiplex PCR, and TCRdb holds only the in-frame ones, with some missing. The sample lists 8,500 to 13,000 clones; approximately 80% were seen once. The CDR3 extends over 11 amino acids. The V gene's germline CDR1 is GTSNPN and CDR2 SVGIG (reference sequence). Trimming pared 0 bases from V and 5 bases from J, leaving 4 bases between. This TCR came from a human donor with chronic lymphocytic leukemia. The genes are TRBV30 and TRBJ2-5; D gene uncertain. The source material was PBMCs, sampled at disease progression, from a patient treated with ibrutinib. CDR3 nucleotides: TGTGCCTGGAGTGTGGGGGAGACCCAGTACTTC. Residues: CAWSVGETQYF.